What follows describes a single T cell receptor beta chain. Its antigen is currently unknown. V lost 4 bases and J lost 2; bases outside the gene matches: 5. Germline CDR1 and CDR2: MNHNS and SASEGT. There are 14 residues in the CDR3. Data came from immunoSEQ multiplex PCR; TCRdb stores just in-frame clones and leaves some out. This table holds 550,000 to 750,000 clones, 92% found once. The naive CD8 fraction comprised CD45RO-negative cells positively selected for CCR7 and excluded terminally differentiated effector memory CD45RA+ cells. Only Caucasian adults living in Nashville, Tennessee served as donors. This sample is drawn from a study of shared clonotypes between healthy human individuals. Study as a whole: There were three CD4 naive, three CD4 memory, two CD8 naive and one CD8 memory plates per donor.

Study-level results: As a rule, naive subsets had a larger estimated richness than memory subsets.

Sequences were obtained from naive CD8+ T cells sorted from blood. The sequence was collected from a man aged 30 to 45 in good health. This sequence joins TRBV6-1 and TRBJ2-7, with 7 nucleotides matching TRBD1. In DNA, the CDR3 is TGTGCCAGCAGTGCACAGGGGCCGCCCTACGAGCAGTACTTC. Its translation: CASSAQGPPYEQYF.